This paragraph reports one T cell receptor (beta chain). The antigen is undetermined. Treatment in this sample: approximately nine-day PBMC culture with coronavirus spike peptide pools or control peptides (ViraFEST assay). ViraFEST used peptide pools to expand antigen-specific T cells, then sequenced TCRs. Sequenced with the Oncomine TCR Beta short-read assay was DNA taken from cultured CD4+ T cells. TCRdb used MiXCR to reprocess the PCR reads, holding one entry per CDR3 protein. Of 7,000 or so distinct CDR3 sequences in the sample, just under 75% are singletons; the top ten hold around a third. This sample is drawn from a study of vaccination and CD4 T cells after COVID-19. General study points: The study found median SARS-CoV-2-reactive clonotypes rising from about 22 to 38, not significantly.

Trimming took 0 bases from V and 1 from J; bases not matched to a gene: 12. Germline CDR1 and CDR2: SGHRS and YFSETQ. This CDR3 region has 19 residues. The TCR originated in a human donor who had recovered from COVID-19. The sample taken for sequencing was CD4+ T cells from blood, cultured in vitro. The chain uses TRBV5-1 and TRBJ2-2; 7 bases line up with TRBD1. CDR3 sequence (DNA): TGCGCCAGCAGCTTGGGAGAAGGCTTCCGGGACAGGAACACCGGGGAGCTGTTTTTT. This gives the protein CASSLGEGFRDRNTGELFF.